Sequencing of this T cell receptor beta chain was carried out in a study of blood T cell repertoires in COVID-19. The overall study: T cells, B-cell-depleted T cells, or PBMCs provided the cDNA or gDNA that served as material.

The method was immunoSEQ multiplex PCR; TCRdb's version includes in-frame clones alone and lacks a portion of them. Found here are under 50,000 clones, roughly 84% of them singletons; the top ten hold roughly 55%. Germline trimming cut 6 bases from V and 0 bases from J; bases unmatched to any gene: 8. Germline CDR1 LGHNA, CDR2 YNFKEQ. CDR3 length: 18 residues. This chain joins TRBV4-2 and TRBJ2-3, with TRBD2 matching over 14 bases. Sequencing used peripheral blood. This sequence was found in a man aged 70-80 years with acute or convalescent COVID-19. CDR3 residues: CASRPAGLAGGSTDTQYF. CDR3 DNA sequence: TGTGCCAGCAGACCTGCCGGACTAGCGGGGGGAAGCACAGATACGCAGTATTTT.